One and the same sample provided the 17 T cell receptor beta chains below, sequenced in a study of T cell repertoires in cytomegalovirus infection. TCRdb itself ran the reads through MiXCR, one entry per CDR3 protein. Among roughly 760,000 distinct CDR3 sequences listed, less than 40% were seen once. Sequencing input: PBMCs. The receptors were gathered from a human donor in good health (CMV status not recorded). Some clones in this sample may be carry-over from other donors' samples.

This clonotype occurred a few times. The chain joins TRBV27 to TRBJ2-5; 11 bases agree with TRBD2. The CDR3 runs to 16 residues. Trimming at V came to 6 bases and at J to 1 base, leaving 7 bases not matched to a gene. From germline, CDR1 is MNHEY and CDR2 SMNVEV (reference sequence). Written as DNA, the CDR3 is TGTGCCAGCAGCCCCCTAGCGGGGGGCTCCCAAGAGACCCAGTACTTC. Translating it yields CASSPLAGGSQETQYF.

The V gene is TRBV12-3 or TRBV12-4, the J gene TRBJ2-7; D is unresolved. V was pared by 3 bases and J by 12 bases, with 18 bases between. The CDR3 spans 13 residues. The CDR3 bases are TGTGCCAGCAGTTTGGCCGGAAACTACTATCCGTACTTC. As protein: CASSLAGNYYPYF.

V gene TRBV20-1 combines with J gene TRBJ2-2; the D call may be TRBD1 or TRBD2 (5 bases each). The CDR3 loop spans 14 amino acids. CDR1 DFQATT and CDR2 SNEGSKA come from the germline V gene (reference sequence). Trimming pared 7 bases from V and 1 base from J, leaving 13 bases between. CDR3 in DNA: TGCAGTGTCCGGGACCAAAAGAACACCGGGGAGCTGTTTTTT. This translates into CSVRDQKNTGELFF.

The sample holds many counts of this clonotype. In DNA, the CDR3 is TGTGCCAGCAGCTTATATTCGGGCAATGAGCAGTTCTTC. Translated: CASSLYSGNEQFF. The J gene is TRBJ2-1, the V gene TRBV7-9; D not certain. The length of the CDR3 is 13 residues. The germline V and J ends were trimmed by 2 bases and 6 bases, with 8 bases remaining between them. Per the germline V gene, CDR1 is SEHNR and CDR2 is FQNEAQ (reference sequence).

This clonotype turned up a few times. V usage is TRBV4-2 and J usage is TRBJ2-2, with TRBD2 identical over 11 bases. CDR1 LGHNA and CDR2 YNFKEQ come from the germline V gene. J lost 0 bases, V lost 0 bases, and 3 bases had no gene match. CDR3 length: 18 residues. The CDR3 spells CASSQDSGRAPNTGELFF. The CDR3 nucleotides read TGTGCCAGCAGCCAAGATAGCGGGAGGGCCCCGAACACCGGGGAGCTGTTTTTT.

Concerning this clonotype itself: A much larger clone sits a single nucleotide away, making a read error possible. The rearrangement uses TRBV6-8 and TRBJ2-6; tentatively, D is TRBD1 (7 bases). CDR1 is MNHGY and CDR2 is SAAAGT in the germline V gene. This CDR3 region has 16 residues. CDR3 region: CASSGGGGSVANVLTF. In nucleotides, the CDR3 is TGTGCCAGCAGTGGAGGAGGGGGCTCTGTGGCCAACGTCCTGACTTTC.

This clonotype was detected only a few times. The CDR3 DNA is TGCGCCAGCAGCCAAGCCATCACAGATACGCAGTATTTT. This codes for CASSQAITDTQYF. The chain links TRBV4-1 to TRBJ2-3; D is unclear. The germline CDR1 and CDR2 sequences are MGHRA and YSYEKL. Trimming left V 1 base short and J 2 bases short, with 4 bases between. The CDR3 covers 13 residues.

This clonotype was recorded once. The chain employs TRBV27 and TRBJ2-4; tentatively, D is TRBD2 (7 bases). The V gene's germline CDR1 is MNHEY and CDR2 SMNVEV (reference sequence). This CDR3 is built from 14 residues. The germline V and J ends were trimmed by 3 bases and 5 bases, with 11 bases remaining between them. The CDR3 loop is CASSFTGGQNIQYF. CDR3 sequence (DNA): TGTGCCAGCAGTTTTACCGGGGGGCAAAACATTCAGTACTTC.

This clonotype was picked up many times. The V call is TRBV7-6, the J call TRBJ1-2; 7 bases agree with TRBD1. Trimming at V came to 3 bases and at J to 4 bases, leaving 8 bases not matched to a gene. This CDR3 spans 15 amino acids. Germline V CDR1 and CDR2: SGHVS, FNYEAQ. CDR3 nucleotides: TGTGCCAGCAGCTTGGATAACAGGGGAATCTATGGCTACACCTTC. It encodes CASSLDNRGIYGYTF.

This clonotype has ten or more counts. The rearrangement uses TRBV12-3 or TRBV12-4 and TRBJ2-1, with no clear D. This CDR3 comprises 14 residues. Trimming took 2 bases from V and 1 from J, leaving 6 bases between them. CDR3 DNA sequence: TGTGCCAGCAGTTTACGGCTTTCCTACAATGAGCAGTTCTTC. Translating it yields CASSLRLSYNEQFF.

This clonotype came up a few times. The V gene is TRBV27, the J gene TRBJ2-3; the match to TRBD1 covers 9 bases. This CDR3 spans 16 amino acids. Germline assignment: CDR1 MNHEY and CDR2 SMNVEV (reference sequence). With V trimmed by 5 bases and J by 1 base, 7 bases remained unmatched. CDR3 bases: TGTGCCAGCAGTCTCGAACGGACAGGGGGCACAGATACGCAGTATTTT. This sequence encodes CASSLERTGGTDTQYF.

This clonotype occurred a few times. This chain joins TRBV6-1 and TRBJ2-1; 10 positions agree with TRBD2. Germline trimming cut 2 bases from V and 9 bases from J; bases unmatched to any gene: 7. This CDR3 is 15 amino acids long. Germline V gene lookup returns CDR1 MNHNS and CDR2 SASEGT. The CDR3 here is CASSETGLAGAEQFF. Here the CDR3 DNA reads TGTGCCAGCAGTGAAACGGGTCTAGCGGGAGCTGAGCAGTTCTTC.

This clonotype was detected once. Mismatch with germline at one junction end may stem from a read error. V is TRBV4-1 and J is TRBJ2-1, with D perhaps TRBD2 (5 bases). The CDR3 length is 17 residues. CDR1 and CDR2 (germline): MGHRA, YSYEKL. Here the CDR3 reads CASSQDFTSPRGNEQFF. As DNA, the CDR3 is TGTGCCAGCAGCCAAGATTTTACTAGTCCCCGGGGAAATGAGCAGTTCTTC.

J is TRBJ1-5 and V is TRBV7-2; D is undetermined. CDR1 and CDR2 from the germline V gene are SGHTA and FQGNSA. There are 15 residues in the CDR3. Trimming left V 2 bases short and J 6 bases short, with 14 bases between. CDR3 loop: CASSLFTVGSQPQHF. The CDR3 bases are TGTGCCAGCAGCTTATTCACAGTGGGCAGTCAGCCCCAGCATTTT.

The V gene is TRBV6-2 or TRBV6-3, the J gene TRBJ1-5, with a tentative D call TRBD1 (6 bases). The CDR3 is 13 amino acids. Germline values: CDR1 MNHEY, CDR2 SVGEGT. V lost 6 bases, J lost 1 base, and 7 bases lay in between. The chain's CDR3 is CASRDRSNQPQHF. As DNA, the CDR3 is TGTGCCAGCAGAGACAGGAGCAATCAGCCCCAGCATTTT.

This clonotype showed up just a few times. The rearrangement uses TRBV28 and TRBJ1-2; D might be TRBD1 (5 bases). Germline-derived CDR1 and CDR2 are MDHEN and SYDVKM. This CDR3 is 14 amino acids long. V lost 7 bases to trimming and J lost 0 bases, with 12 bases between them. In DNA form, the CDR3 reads TGTGCCAGCACGGGACTCCCGACTAACTATGGCTACACCTTC. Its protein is CASTGLPTNYGYTF.

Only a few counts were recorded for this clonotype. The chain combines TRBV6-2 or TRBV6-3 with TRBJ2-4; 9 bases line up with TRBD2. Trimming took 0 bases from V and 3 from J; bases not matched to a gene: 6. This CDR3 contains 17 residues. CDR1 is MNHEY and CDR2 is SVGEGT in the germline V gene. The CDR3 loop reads CASSYSWLAGIKNIQYF. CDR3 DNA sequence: TGTGCCAGCAGTTACTCTTGGCTAGCGGGGATCAAAAACATTCAGTACTTC.